Presented here are 9 T cell receptor beta chains from one specimen sequenced in a study of blood T cell repertoires in COVID-19. Assay: immunoSEQ multiplex PCR; the TCRdb copy retains only in-frame clones and omits some. In the table there are 85,000 to 130,000 clones, roughly 85% of which are singletons. Sequencing was carried out using PBMCs or T cells enriched from blood (not recorded which). The source of these receptors is a woman in her 50s who had recovered from COVID-19.

V and J are TRBV6-1 and TRBJ1-5; 7 bases line up with TRBD1. Germline loops: CDR1 MNHNS, CDR2 SASEGT. J lost 6 bases, V lost 2 bases, and 4 bases had no gene match. There are 14 residues in the CDR3. The DNA of the CDR3 is TGTGCCAGCAGTGAAAGGAGGGGGCCTCAGCCCCAGCATTTT. This codes for CASSERRGPQPQHF.

The V call is TRBV18, the J call TRBJ1-1; D is ambiguous. V was trimmed by 2 bases and J by 2 bases, leaving 6 bases between them. CDR1 is KGHSH and CDR2 is LQKENI in the germline V gene. The CDR3 contains 13 residues. The chain's CDR3 is CASSPSVNTEAFF. CDR3 DNA sequence: TGTGCCAGCTCACCATCAGTAAACACTGAAGCTTTCTTT.

The rearrangement uses TRBV9 and TRBJ1-1; the match to TRBD1 covers 7 bases. The V gene's germline CDR1 is SGDLS and CDR2 YYNGEE. Trimming took 0 bases from V and 4 from J; bases not matched to a gene: 6. The CDR3 loop spans 15 amino acids. The DNA of the CDR3 is TGTGCCAGCAGCGTAGGAGGGGGCGCAGCCACTGAAGCTTTCTTT. Translating it yields CASSVGGGAATEAFF.

V and J are TRBV5-1 and TRBJ1-6, with a weak D call TRBD1 (5 bases). The CDR3 covers 16 residues. V was cut by 0 bases and J by 1 base, with 8 bases left in between. CDR1 is SGHRS and CDR2 is YFSETQ in the germline V gene. The CDR3 nucleotides are TGCGCCAGCAGCTTGGAGCAGGGTTCCTATAATTCACCCCTCCACTTT. This codes for CASSLEQGSYNSPLHF.

This clone appeared a single time. The chain couples TRBV21-1 to TRBJ1-4; the DNA was not compared with TRBD1, the D call given in the table. TRBV21-1 is a known pseudogene. This CDR3 has 15 residues. The CDR3 here is CASSPRTGKREKLFF. The CDR3 region has the DNA TGTGCCAGCAGCCCTCGGACAGGTAAGAGGGAAAAACTGTTTTTT.

The chain couples TRBV5-6 to TRBJ1-1; D is unresolved. Between the trimmed V and J ends, which lost 2 bases and 1 base, there was a span of 12 bases. This CDR3 is built from 15 residues. Germline-derived CDR1 and CDR2 are SGHDT and YYEEEE. CDR3 sequence: CASSLSRVPNTEAFF. The CDR3 region has the DNA TGTGCCAGCAGCTTATCCCGGGTGCCGAACACTGAAGCTTTCTTT.

The genes are TRBV7-3 and TRBJ2-3; TRBD2 matches 12 bases. Per germline, CDR1 SGHTA and CDR2 FQGTGA. V shed 1 base, J shed 2 bases, and the junction held 1 base outside the gene matches. The CDR3 runs 16 residues. Here the CDR3 reads CASSLRLAGATDTQYF. In DNA, the CDR3 is TGTGCCAGCAGCTTAAGACTAGCGGGGGCCACAGATACGCAGTATTTT. Full variable domain (rest looked up from reference TRBV7-3 and TRBJ2-3): GAGVSQTPSNKVTEKGKYVELRCDPISGHTALYWYRQSLGQGPEFLIYFQGTGAADDSGLPNDRFFAVRPEGSVSTLKIQRTERGDSAVYLCASSLRLAGATDTQYFGPGTRLTVL.

The CDR3 DNA is TGTGCCAGCAGTTTAAAAAGGGGGACAGTTTCTTCACCCCTCCACTTT. It yields the protein CASSLKRGTVSSPLHF. The chain has TRBV28 and TRBJ1-6; 7 positions match TRBD1. CDR1 and CDR2 (germline): MDHEN, SYDVKM. V was pared by 2 bases and J by 9 bases, with 10 bases of the junction left unmatched. This CDR3 has 16 amino acids. The whole variable domain, filled in from reference TRBV28 and TRBJ1-6, reads DVKVTQSSRYLVKRTGEKVFLECVQDMDHENMFWYRQDPGLGLRLIYFSYDVKMKEKGDIPEGYSVSREKKERFSLILESASTNQTSMYLCASSLKRGTVSSPLHFGNGTRLTVT.

The chain joins TRBV18 to TRBJ1-4; 8 nucleotides line up with TRBD1. Germline V gene data show CDR1 as KGHSH and CDR2 as LQKENI. Trimming took 2 bases from V and 2 from J; bases not matched to a gene: 4. The CDR3 is 16 residues long. This chain's CDR3 is CASSPGTGGTNEKLFF. CDR3 in DNA: TGTGCCAGCTCACCAGGGACAGGTGGGACTAATGAAAAACTGTTTTTT.